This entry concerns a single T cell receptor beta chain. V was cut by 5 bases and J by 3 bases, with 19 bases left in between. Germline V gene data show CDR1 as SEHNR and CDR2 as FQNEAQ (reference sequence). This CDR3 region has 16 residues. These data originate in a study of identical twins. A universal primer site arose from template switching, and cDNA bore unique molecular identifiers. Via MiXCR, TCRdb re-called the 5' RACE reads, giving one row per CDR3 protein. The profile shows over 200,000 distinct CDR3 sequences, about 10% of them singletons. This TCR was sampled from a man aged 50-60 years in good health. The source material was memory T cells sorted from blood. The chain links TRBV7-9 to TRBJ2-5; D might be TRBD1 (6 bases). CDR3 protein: CASSGLRQGTKETQYF. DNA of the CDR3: TGTGCCAGCAGCGGTCTACGGCAGGGGACCAAAGAGACCCAGTACTTC.